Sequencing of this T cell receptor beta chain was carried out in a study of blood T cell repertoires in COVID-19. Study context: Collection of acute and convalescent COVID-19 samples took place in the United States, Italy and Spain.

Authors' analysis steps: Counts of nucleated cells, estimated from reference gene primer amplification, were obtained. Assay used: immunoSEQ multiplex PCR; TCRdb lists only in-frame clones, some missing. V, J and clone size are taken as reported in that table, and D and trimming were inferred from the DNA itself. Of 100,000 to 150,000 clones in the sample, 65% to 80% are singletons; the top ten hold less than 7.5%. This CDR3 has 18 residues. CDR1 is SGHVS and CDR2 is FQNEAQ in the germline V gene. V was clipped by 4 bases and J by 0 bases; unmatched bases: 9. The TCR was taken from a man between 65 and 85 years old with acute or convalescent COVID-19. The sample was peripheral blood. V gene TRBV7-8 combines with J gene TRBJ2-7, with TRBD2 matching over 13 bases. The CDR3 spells CASSSTGLAGHNSYEQYF. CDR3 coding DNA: TGTGCCAGCAGCTCCACGGGACTAGCGGGACACAACTCCTACGAGCAGTACTTC.